These T cell receptor beta chains were read from a single sample in a study of cytomegalovirus exposure and HLA in healthy donors. Method: immunoSEQ multiplex PCR; TCRdb's copy keeps in-frame clones and lacks some. The profile shows over 150,000 clones, about 90% of them singletons. Sequencing was performed on PBMCs. The receptor source for this set is a girl less than two years old in good health and CMV-seronegative. CDR3s include the opening cysteine and the closing phenylalanine or tryptophan. Each record gives: J gene, D gene, clone size, V gene, CDR3 protein, CDR3 DNA. A D gene is named only where the DNA matches it firmly. Clone size is not always given. Where it is, it says once, few, many or a class for expanded clones.

>TRBJ2-1|TRBD2|.|TRBV7-6
CASSEYARLAGARSSYNEQFF
TGTGCCAGCAGCGAATATGCCCGACTAGCGGGAGCCAGGAGCTCCTACAATGAGCAGTTCTTC
>TRBJ2-1|.|few|TRBV13
CASSLGRLGGDEQFF
TGTGCCAGCAGCTTAGGCCGGTTGGGCGGGGATGAGCAGTTCTTC
>TRBJ2-7|TRBD1|once|TRBV9
CASSATGGEYEQYF
TGTGCCAGCAGCGCAACAGGGGGCGAGTACGAGCAGTACTTC
>TRBJ1-6|.|.|TRBV27
CASSFSGSPLHF
TGTGCCAGCAGTTTCTCCGGTTCACCCCTCCACTTT
>TRBJ2-3|TRBD2|.|TRBV5-1
CASSYARESRGVVDTQYF
TGCGCCAGCAGCTACGCTAGGGAGTCGCGGGGGGTCGTGGATACGCAGTATTTT
>TRBJ1-1|.|.|TRBV29-1
CSVEASPLLNTEAFF
TGCAGCGTTGAAGCCTCACCACTACTGAACACTGAAGCTTTCTTT
>TRBJ2-1|TRBD2|.|TRBV7-9
CASSLLAGGQEQFF
TGTGCCAGCAGCTTACTAGCGGGGGGGCAGGAGCAGTTCTTC
>TRBJ1-5|.|.|TRBV7-9
CASSLAGRVGQPQHF
TGTGCCAGCAGCTTAGCCGGTCGGGTTGGTCAGCCCCAGCATTTT
>TRBJ2-3|.|few|TRBV4-1
CASSQDLIGRADTDTQYF
TGCGCCAGCAGCCAAGATCTCATTGGGCGGGCCGACACAGATACGCAGTATTTT
>TRBJ1-6|.|.|TRBV15
CATSREGDSPLHF
TGTGCCACCAGCAGAGAGGGAGACTCACCCCTCCACTTT